The subject of this entry is one T cell receptor beta chain. The target of this receptor is not known. Within one base of it there is no much larger clone, and no base qualities were kept. This sample is part of a study of blood T cell repertoires in COVID-19 (TCRdb year 2020). With regard to the full study: The collaborator samples originated in the United States, Italy and Spain and spanned the acute and convalescent phases of COVID-19. Where HLA class I and class II types were available, the types were taken from metadata supplied by the sample provider, not from assay-based typing. The samples were drawn from the first 160 participants of the ongoing ImmuneRACE study and from roughly 1,300 subjects provided by 6 global collaborators. The material from the prospective study consisted of cDNA or gDNA derived from T cells, B-cell-depleted T cells, or PBMCs. The repertoires were released in a freely available public database intended as a resource for research on the immune response to SARS-CoV-2. The dataset comprised deeply sampled blood TCRbeta repertoires from subjects exposed to, actively infected with, or recovered from COVID-19. Sample metadata almost always included a de-identified subject ID, COVID-19 status, age in years and sex. Points the paper makes about the study in general: Clinical and demographic metadata were provided uncurated, with the amount varying by source and participant.

TCRbeta CDR3 regions were amplified from genomic DNA by means of the immunoSEQ Assay, a bias-controlled multiplex PCR. On the authors' methods: Within the assay, amplification of reference gene primers was used to estimate how many nucleated cells each sample contained. Sequence reads were collapsed and filtered to measure the absolute abundance of every unique TCRbeta CDR3 rearrangement. For each sample, productive Simpson clonality was calculated by taking the square root of Simpson's diversity index across productive rearrangements. TCRdb provides this immuneACCESS table in a form limited to in-frame rearrangements. Some clones are lacking; in checked studies, under half of them reflect an unresolved V gene, and why the rest are absent is not known. V, J and clone size are those of that table, while D and trimming were read from the DNA. Counted in this sample were about 200,000 clones; more than 70% of them appeared once. The ten largest clones capture roughly 8% of the sample.

Collaborating institutions collected whole blood in K2EDTA tubes following their own protocols. For TCRbeta analysis, collaborators shipped samples in one of three forms: frozen whole blood, isolated PBMCs, or DNA extracted from either of those sample types. This clonotype was sampled from a woman in her fifties or sixties with acute or convalescent COVID-19. The sequencing sample was made of peripheral blood.

The DNA sequence follows: TGTGCCAGCGGGCGGGGGGAGCAGTACTTC. Its protein is CASGRGEQYF. The sequence joins TRBV6-5 to TRBJ2-7; 7 nucleotides in the junction match TRBD2. The germline V gene gives CDR1 as MNHEY and CDR2 as SVGAGI. The CDR3 covers 10 residues, taking in both the cysteine and the phenylalanine. Left in the record is the CDR3 DNA by itself, 30 bases read in frame from the first base. The germline V and J ends show losses of 8 bases and 7 bases respectively, and no gene match explains 2 bases of the junction.